Each of the 5 T cell receptor beta chains below was sequenced from the same sample in a study of shared clonotypes between healthy human individuals. The protocol was immunoSEQ multiplex PCR, while the TCRdb copy is restricted to in-frame clones and leaves out a portion. The table records 1,400,000 or so clones, 98% of them present only once. Sequencing input: naive CD4+ T cells sorted from blood. Described subset: CD45RA+ positively selected. Receptors were obtained from a man in his thirties or forties in good health.

The chain employs TRBV6-1 and TRBJ1-4; no reliable D call. In germline, CDR1 is MNHNS, CDR2 SASEGT. V gave up 6 bases and J gave up 4 bases, with 12 bases separating them. CDR3 size: 14 residues. The DNA of the CDR3 is TGTGCCAGCAGCCTAAGTGAGATTAATGAAAAACTGTTTTTT. This encodes CASSLSEINEKLFF.

The J gene is TRBJ2-1, the V gene TRBV15, with unresolved D. Germline V gene data show CDR1 as LNHNV and CDR2 as YYDKDF (reference sequence). V was clipped by 5 bases and J by 7 bases, with 12 bases between them. This CDR3 region has 13 residues. In nucleotides, the CDR3 is TGTGCCACCAGCCTGGGGAATAGAAATGAGCAGTTCTTC. It encodes CATSLGNRNEQFF.

Notes on this clone: The junction departs from the called germline gene at one end, perhaps through a read error. The chain couples TRBV5-4 to TRBJ1-2, with D unclear. Per germline, CDR1 SGHNT and CDR2 YYREEE (reference sequence). This CDR3 contains 13 residues. The CDR3 loop is CASSLGGQPTSPF. The CDR3 DNA reads TGTGCCAGCAGCTTGGGAGGGCAACCCACATCTCCCTTC.

The chain joins TRBV14 to TRBJ2-7, with D perhaps matching TRBD1 (6 bases). CDR3 length equals 15 residues. Per germline, CDR1 SGHDN and CDR2 FVKESK. With 0 bases removed from V and 2 bases from J, the gap between germline ends came to 11 bases. The CDR3 DNA reads TGTGCCAGCAGCCAAGATTACGGGACACCCTACGAGCAGTACTTC. Translated, it gives CASSQDYGTPYEQYF.

In this sample, this clone turned up a few times. Other DNA sequences within the sample encode an identical CDR3. CDR3 in amino acids: CASSLVISGSYEQYF. In DNA form, the CDR3 reads TGCGCCAGCAGCTTGGTGATTAGCGGCTCCTACGAGCAGTACTTC. The chain uses TRBV5-1 and TRBJ2-7; perhaps TRBD2 as D (6 bases). Trimming removed 0 bases from V and 0 bases from J, with 10 bases in between. Germline CDR1 and CDR2: SGHRS and YFSETQ. The CDR3 contains 15 residues.